These 8 T cell receptor beta chains share one sample of origin, sequenced in a study of blood T cells in healthy people across ages. With a J-beta primer mix and a sample-barcoded 5' primer, a second PCR ran about 6 to 11 cycles. TCRdb fed the 5' RACE reads into MiXCR, producing one record per CDR3 protein. The sample lists about 680,000 distinct CDR3 sequences; around 49% were seen once. The sample consisted of blood. These receptors originate from a woman in her sixties in good health.

This chain joins TRBV14 and TRBJ2-1; no firm D call. V lost 1 base and J 10 bases, leaving 17 bases between the germline ends. Germline lookup yields CDR1 SGHDN and CDR2 FVKESK. The CDR3 length is 15 residues. The CDR3 sequence: CASSQAGSRAREQFF. DNA for the CDR3: TGTGCCAGCAGCCAAGCGGGCTCACGTGCTCGAGAGCAGTTCTTC.

The chain combines TRBV7-9 with TRBJ2-1; a possible D gene is TRBD2 (5 bases). V was trimmed by 5 bases and J by 0 bases, leaving 11 bases between them. This CDR3 has 15 residues. Germline V gene lookup returns CDR1 SEHNR and CDR2 FQNEAQ (reference sequence). The CDR3 here is CASSVRESSYNEQFF. The CDR3 DNA sequence: TGTGCCAGCAGCGTTCGGGAAAGCTCCTACAATGAGCAGTTCTTC.

CDR3 nucleotides: TGTGCCACCAGCACAGGGACACAAGAGACCCAGTACTTC. It specifies CATSTGTQETQYF. V is TRBV24-1 and J is TRBJ2-5; possible D gene TRBD1, 6 bases. Germline loops: CDR1 KGHDR, CDR2 SFDVKD. V was trimmed by 7 bases and J by 2 bases, leaving 10 bases between them. The CDR3 contains 13 residues.

J is TRBJ2-1 and V is TRBV20-1; D not resolved. The V end was cut by 1 base, the J end by 0 bases, with 4 bases between. The length of the CDR3 is 13 residues. Germline CDR1 reads DFQATT; CDR2 reads SNEGSKA (reference sequence). CDR3 in DNA: TGCAGTGCTAGAGGTGGCTCCTACAATGAGCAGTTCTTC. Protein product: CSARGGSYNEQFF.

This clonotype turned up a few times. V gene TRBV20-1 combines with J gene TRBJ1-2; D gene unclear. Germline CDR1 and CDR2: DFQATT and SNEGSKA (reference sequence). V gave up 3 bases and J gave up 4 bases, with 18 bases separating them. The CDR3 extends over 15 amino acids. CDR3 protein: CSARGVGAAIYGYTF. In nucleotides, the CDR3 is TGCAGTGCTAGGGGTGTAGGAGCGGCTATCTATGGCTACACCTTC.

The rearrangement joins TRBV6-2 or TRBV6-3 to TRBJ2-1, with TRBD2 matching over 8 bases. The length of the CDR3 is 17 residues. J was trimmed by 4 bases and V by 2 bases; bases with no gene match: 10. Germline V CDR1 and CDR2: MNHEY, SVGEGT. The CDR3 region is CASSYVASGRSYNEQFF. The CDR3 DNA reads as TGTGCCAGCAGTTACGTGGCTAGCGGGCGTTCTTACAATGAGCAGTTCTTC.

The rearrangement joins TRBV6-4 to TRBJ2-1, with TRBD2 identical over 8 bases. CDR3 length: 15 amino acids. Losses at the gene ends were 4 bases for V and 4 bases for J; bases not matched to a gene: 6. In germline, CDR1 is MRHNA, CDR2 SNTAGT. This CDR3 reads CASSATSGTYNEQFF. In DNA form, the CDR3 reads TGTGCCAGCAGTGCCACTAGCGGAACTTACAATGAGCAGTTCTTC.

This clonotype was picked up one time. Relative to the germline gene, one junction end is altered; a read error may explain this. This rearrangement joins TRBV25-1 to TRBJ2-1; maybe TRBD2 (6 bases). This CDR3 has 15 residues. Per germline, CDR1 MGHDK and CDR2 SYGVNS. Here the CDR3 reads CTSSDPRDFDNEQFF. CDR3 nucleotide sequence: TGTACCAGCAGTGACCCCCGGGACTTCGACAATGAGCAGTTCTTC.